A single sample is the source of the 8 T cell receptor beta chains below, sequenced in a study of technical replicates of blood from several donors. TCRdb's table, derived via immunoSEQ multiplex PCR, lists solely in-frame clones and lacks some. The table includes more than 75,000 clones, around 96% detected once. Sequencing used T cells isolated from PBMCs. Receptor source: a human donor in good health.

V and J are TRBV5-5 and TRBJ2-1; the match to TRBD1 covers 8 bases. This CDR3 region has 15 residues. Per the germline V gene, CDR1 is SGHKS and CDR2 is YYEKEE (reference sequence). V was pared by 3 bases and J by 3 bases, with 5 bases of the junction left unmatched. The CDR3 nucleotides are TGTGCCAGCAGCTCCGCCGGGACAGGCTACAATGAGCAGTTCTTC. As protein: CASSSAGTGYNEQFF.

This chain links TRBV7-9 with TRBJ2-1; the match to TRBD1 covers 10 bases. Germline CDR1 SEHNR, CDR2 FQNEAQ (reference sequence). V was pared by 1 base and J by 9 bases, with 6 bases of the junction left unmatched. The CDR3 has 15 residues. The CDR3 protein is CASSLVGTGVVEQFF. CDR3 nucleotide sequence: TGTGCCAGCAGCTTAGTTGGGACAGGGGTAGTTGAGCAGTTCTTC.

The V gene is TRBV5-1, the J gene TRBJ2-3; 9 nucleotides line up with TRBD2. V lost 0 bases and J lost 6; bases outside the gene matches: 5. Germline CDR1 SGHRS, CDR2 YFSETQ. The CDR3 covers 15 residues. The CDR3 DNA reads as TGCGCCAGCAGCTTGGGCGGGGGGGCCTACGATACGCAGTATTTT. Amino acids: CASSLGGGAYDTQYF.

CDR3 sequence: CASSELVGAPVDEQFF. The DNA of the CDR3 is TGTGCCAGCAGTGAATTGGTGGGGGCACCGGTGGATGAGCAGTTCTTC. J is TRBJ2-1 and V is TRBV2, with TRBD1 as a possible D gene (6 bases). The CDR3 runs to 16 residues. Germline CDR1 is SNHLY and CDR2 is FYNNEI. V gave up 2 bases and J gave up 8 bases, with 19 bases separating them.

The V call is TRBV11-3, the J call TRBJ2-7, with D tentatively TRBD1 (7 bases). In germline, CDR1 is SGHNT, CDR2 YENEEA. Trimming cost V 7 bases and J 3 bases, with 19 bases left between them. CDR3 length: 15 amino acids. In nucleotides, the CDR3 is TGTGCCAGCACGGGTGGACTTCAGGGGGGCTACGAGCAGTACTTC. It codes for CASTGGLQGGYEQYF. The whole variable domain, filled in from reference TRBV11-3 and TRBJ2-7, reads EAGVVQSPRYKIIEKKQPVAFWCNPISGHNTLYWYLQNLGQGPELLIRYENEEAVDDSQLPKDRFSAERLKGVDSTLKIQPAELGDSAVYLCASTGGLQGGYEQYFGPGTRLTVT.

The rearrangement links TRBV29-1 to TRBJ1-1; D gene ambiguous. The CDR3 has 11 residues. Trimming removed 0 bases from V and 5 bases from J, with 4 bases in between. CDR1 and CDR2 from the germline V gene are SQVTM and ANQGSEA. CDR3 protein: CSVEEATEAFF. The DNA for the CDR3 is TGCAGCGTTGAAGAGGCTACTGAAGCTTTCTTT. The full variable domain, in which reference TRBV29-1 and TRBJ1-1 provide the parts outside the CDR3, is SAVISQKPSRDICQRGTSLTIQCQVDSQVTMMFWYRQQPGQSLTLIATANQGSEATYESGFVIDKFPISRPNLTFSTLTVSNMSPEDSSIYLCSVEEATEAFFGQGTRLTVV.

V gene TRBV7-2 combines with J gene TRBJ1-2; 7 bases are a match to TRBD1. The trim removed 5 bases at V and 6 bases at J, leaving 6 bases unmatched. This CDR3 spans 13 amino acids. Germline loops: CDR1 SGHTA, CDR2 FQGNSA. CDR3 residues: CASSLRDRDGYTF. The CDR3 region has the DNA TGTGCCAGCAGCCTTAGGGACAGAGATGGCTACACCTTC.

The V call is TRBV7-2, the J call TRBJ2-5; 7 bases match TRBD2. V shed 3 bases and J 4 bases; nucleotides not matched to a gene: 8. The CDR3 is 15 residues long. CDR1 SGHTA and CDR2 FQGNSA come from the germline V gene. The CDR3 region has the DNA TGTGCCAGCAGCTTGTCGTCGGGAGGAGGAGAGACCCAGTACTTC. This encodes CASSLSSGGGETQYF.